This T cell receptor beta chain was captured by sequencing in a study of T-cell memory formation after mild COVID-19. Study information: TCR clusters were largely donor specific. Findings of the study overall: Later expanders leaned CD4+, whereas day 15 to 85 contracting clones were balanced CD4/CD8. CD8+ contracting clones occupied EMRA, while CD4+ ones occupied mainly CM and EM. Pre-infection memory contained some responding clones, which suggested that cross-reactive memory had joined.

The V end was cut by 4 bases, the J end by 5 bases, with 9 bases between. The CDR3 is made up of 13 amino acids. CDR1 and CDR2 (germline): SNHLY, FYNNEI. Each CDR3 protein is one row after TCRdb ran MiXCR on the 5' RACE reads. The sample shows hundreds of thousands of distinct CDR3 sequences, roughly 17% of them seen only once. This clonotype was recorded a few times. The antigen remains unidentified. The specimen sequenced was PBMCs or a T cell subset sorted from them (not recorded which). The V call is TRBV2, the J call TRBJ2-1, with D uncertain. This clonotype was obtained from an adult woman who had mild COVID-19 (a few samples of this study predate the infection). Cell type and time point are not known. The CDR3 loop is CASSGPRNNEQFF. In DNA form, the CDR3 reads TGTGCCAGCAGTGGGCCAAGAAACAATGAGCAGTTCTTC.